The rows below give T cell receptor beta chains drawn from one sample of a study of beta chain features in type 1 diabetes. Some clones are missing from TCRdb's copy, which holds only in-frame ones; the method was immunoSEQ multiplex PCR. The sample records 850,000 to 900,000 clones, roughly 15% being singletons. The sample was naive CD4+ T cells from blood. Source of these receptors: a woman between 18 and 29 years old in good health. Each CDR3 is given with its conserved first and last residue. Clone size is shown for a subset of rows, as once, few, many or a class of expanded clone.

clone_size j_call v_call cdr3_aa
few TRBJ2-6 TRBV28 CASSLLARGSGANVLTF
- TRBJ1-4 TRBV5-1 CASSPGDRAEKLFF
- TRBJ2-4 TRBV30 CAWSVLGLAKNIQYF
few TRBJ2-7 TRBV9 CASSVAGDTYEQYF
few TRBJ2-2 TRBV7-9 CASSVRGLTNAGELFF
- TRBJ2-2 TRBV5-6 CASSQGPGTGELFF
- TRBJ1-2 TRBV15 CATSSGSLYGYTF
few TRBJ2-1 TRBV10-3 CAISESYSNEQFF
few TRBJ1-5 TRBV2 CASSGGNQPQHF
- TRBJ2-1 TRBV21-1 CASSKAGRVLDNEQFF
- TRBJ2-3 TRBV7-2 CASSLDFDPNTQYF
- TRBJ2-3 TRBV5-4 CASSPRVEGTDTQYF
few TRBJ1-1 TRBV5-1 CASSLDSEAFF
many TRBJ2-3 TRBV7-9 CASSLAATDTQYF
- TRBJ1-5 TRBV28 CASSAPARHQPQHF
- TRBJ2-3 TRBV7-9 CASSPGLAGLGTDTQYF
few TRBJ2-3 TRBV10-3 CALSRETYDTQYF
few TRBJ1-6 TRBV29-1 CSGAPGQGYYNSPLHF
- TRBJ1-1 TRBV10-2 CASRQGSTEAFF
few TRBJ1-4 TRBV6-6 CASNAGQAGKLFF
few TRBJ2-5 TRBV7-2 CASSHTGEETQYF
few TRBJ1-2 TRBV23-1 CASSQPVQANYGYTF
- TRBJ1-3 TRBV28 CAVLEGSGNTIYF
- TRBJ2-5 TRBV7-6 CASSLANRGRETQYF
- TRBJ2-5 TRBV7-2 CASSSRQGGETQYF
- TRBJ2-1 TRBV18 CASSPLMQGSSYNEQFF
- TRBJ1-1 TRBV2 CASTVRTTEAFF
few TRBJ2-2 TRBV7-9 CASSRAGTNTGELFF
few TRBJ2-7 TRBV7-2 CASSRQGDTEQYF
many TRBJ1-1 TRBV10-3 CAISESDSKEAFF
- TRBJ2-7 TRBV7-9 CASSLEWLTYEQYF
few TRBJ1-4 TRBV13 CASSLRGGSTNEKLFF
- - TRBV13 CASSLGRGVTVHEQYF
- TRBJ2-7 TRBV28 CASSPRPRDAQYF
- TRBJ1-2 TRBV6-1 CASSEAGLIRYGYTF
- TRBJ1-1 TRBV28 CASIEGVGDEWGKAFF
- TRBJ2-2 TRBV9 CASSVGGSGELFF
few TRBJ1-3 TRBV23-1 CASSQGHTSSGNTIYF
- TRBJ2-7 TRBV6-5 CASSYADYRDREQYF